This T cell receptor beta chain was sequenced in a study of monozygotic twins with inflammatory bowel disease. CDR1 DFQATT and CDR2 SNEGSKA come from the germline V gene (reference sequence). CDR3 length equals 14 residues. With around 15 and 9 cycles respectively, two nested PCRs were carried out on TCRalpha and TCRbeta cDNA. After re-calling the 5' RACE reads, TCRdb lists one entry per CDR3 protein, DNA absent. The sample includes around 380,000 distinct CDR3 sequences. Sequenced material: blood. The rearrangement uses TRBV20-1 and TRBJ2-7; TCRdb gives TRBD1 as the D gene, but with no DNA this cannot be confirmed. This receptor was taken from a human donor with ulcerative colitis or Crohn's disease, or a healthy co-twin of an affected twin (not recorded which). CDR3 sequence reads: CSANPASVAYEQYF.